The rows below give T cell receptor beta chains drawn from one sample of a study of blood T cell repertoires in COVID-19. TCRdb's copy holds only in-frame clones and misses some; the assay was immunoSEQ multiplex PCR. In the table there are about 120,000 clones, more than 75% of which are singletons. The sequencing input was peripheral blood. Receptors were obtained from a man in his fifties or sixties with acute or convalescent COVID-19. Each CDR3 is given with its conserved first and last residue. D genes are given only for firm matches. Clone size is given for some rows only: seen once, a few or many times, or a class if the clone is expanded.

j_call clone_size d_call v_call cdr3_nt cdr3_aa
TRBJ2-6 NA TRBD2 TRBV5-4 TGTGCCAGCCGTGCGGGAGGAAACTCTGGGGCCAACGTCCTGACTTTC CASRAGGNSGANVLTF
TRBJ1-2 NA NA TRBV7-2 TGTGCCAGCAGCTCGACGGGTCCTACTGGCTACACCTTC CASSSTGPTGYTF
TRBJ2-4 NA TRBD1 TRBV27 TGTGCCAGCAGTCCCACAGGGGAAACGACAGCCAAAAACATTCAGTACTTC CASSPTGETTAKNIQYF
TRBJ1-5 NA NA TRBV11-2 TGTGCCAGCAGCCACCCAGGTCAGCCCCAGCATTTT CASSHPGQPQHF
TRBJ1-1 NA NA TRBV20-1 TGCAGTGCCCTAGGCGCTGAAGCTTTCTTT CSALGAEAFF
TRBJ2-1 NA NA TRBV10-3 TGTGCCATCAGTGAGTCTAGAGACAATTACAATGAGCAGTTCTTC CAISESRDNYNEQFF
TRBJ2-6 few TRBD1 TRBV6-2/TRBV6-3 TGTGCCAGCAGTCTTCGGGACAGAGTTACCTCTGGGGCCAACGTCCTGACTTTC CASSLRDRVTSGANVLTF
TRBJ2-3 NA TRBD1 TRBV11-2 TGTGCCAGCAGACCCCTGGGACAGGGCACAGATACGCAGTATTTT CASRPLGQGTDTQYF
TRBJ2-7 NA NA TRBV2 TGTGCCAGCAGTGAAGACAGGCGCTCCTACGAGCAGTACTTC CASSEDRRSYEQYF
TRBJ2-3 NA TRBD2 TRBV30 TGTGCCTGGAGCGTGGGACTAGCCAGCACAGATACGCAGTATTTT CAWSVGLASTDTQYF
TRBJ2-7 NA NA TRBV11-2 TGTGCCAGCAGCTTAGGGGACTTCTACGAGCAGTACTTC CASSLGDFYEQYF
TRBJ1-1 NA NA TRBV28 TGTGCCAGCAGTTCCGGGGGGCGGACTGAAGCTTTCTTT CASSSGGRTEAFF
TRBJ2-5 NA TRBD2 TRBV28 TGTGCCAGCAGTTTTAGGGGAGGGAGGGGTGGAGAGACCCAGTACTTC CASSFRGGRGGETQYF
TRBJ1-5 NA TRBD1 TRBV19 TGTGCCAGTAGTATCGGGGACAGCCATCAGCCCCAGCATTTT CASSIGDSHQPQHF
TRBJ2-3 NA TRBD1 TRBV11-2 TGTGCCAGCAGCCCACAGGGGGAGATCACAGATACGCAGTATTTT CASSPQGEITDTQYF
TRBJ2-7 NA TRBD2 TRBV30 TGTGCCTGGAGTTTTTGGGAGGGCGAGCAGTACTTC CAWSFWEGEQYF
TRBJ1-5 NA NA TRBV28 TGTGCCAGCAGTTTAGGCCAGGGTGATCAGCCCCAGCATTTT CASSLGQGDQPQHF
TRBJ2-3 few TRBD2 TRBV7-9 TGTGCCAGCCGTTTGGGGACTAGCGGGAGTAGAGATACGCAGTATTTT CASRLGTSGSRDTQYF
TRBJ2-2 NA TRBD1 TRBV19 TGTGCCAGTAGCACCACAGGGGCGGGCGGGGAGCTGTTTTTT CASSTTGAGGELFF
TRBJ2-2 once NA TRBV6-2/TRBV6-3 TGTGCCAGCAGTTACTCTAGAGACACCGGGGAGCTGTTTTTT CASSYSRDTGELFF
TRBJ2-7 NA NA TRBV3-1/TRBV3-2 TGTGCCAGCAGACGGGGTGGAGAGCAGTACTTC CASRRGGEQYF
TRBJ2-2 NA NA TRBV29-1 TGCAGCGTCCCACGGGGGGCGTCGAACACCGGGGAGCTGTTTTTT CSVPRGASNTGELFF
TRBJ1-3 NA NA TRBV9 TGTGCCAGCAGCCCCCTTAGTGCTGGAAACACCATATATTTT CASSPLSAGNTIYF
TRBJ2-7 NA TRBD1 TRBV5-4 TGTGCCAGCAGCCTACCTACAGGGGGATCCTACGAGCAGTACTTC CASSLPTGGSYEQYF